The 21 T cell receptor beta chains given below trace back to one sample, sequenced in a study of cytomegalovirus exposure and HLA in healthy donors. PCR primers comprised 60 Vbeta and 13 Jbeta primers. Sequencing was performed with immunoSEQ multiplex PCR; in TCRdb, only in-frame clones are kept and a portion is missing. The sample lists some 140,000 clones, less than 80% seen once, with 8.8% in the top ten. Sequences were obtained from PBMCs. These receptor sequences come from a woman between 50 and 59 years old in good health and CMV-seropositive.

The chain uses TRBV5-3 and TRBJ2-7, with D maybe TRBD2 (5 bases). TRBV5-3 carries the ORF label, with uncertain function. Trimming pared 2 bases from V and 7 bases from J, leaving 16 bases between. The CDR3 has 14 residues. This chain's CDR3 is CARSLLPLEAEQYF. The CDR3 nucleotides are TGTGCCAGAAGCTTACTTCCACTAGAGGCGGAGCAGTACTTC.

This chain connects TRBV5-1 to TRBJ1-1; TRBD1 might be the D (5 bases). V was trimmed by 0 bases and J by 7 bases, leaving 13 bases between them. Germline V gives CDR1 SGHRS, CDR2 YFSETQ. The CDR3 sequence is 14 residues long. CDR3 nucleotides: TGCGCCAGCAGCTTGGAACAGGCGCACGGTGAAGCTTTCTTT. Residues: CASSLEQAHGEAFF.

This clone has more than one count but fewer than ten. The chain links TRBV2 to TRBJ2-7, with 8 bases lining up with TRBD2. CDR1 and CDR2 (germline): SNHLY, FYNNEI. The junction had 5 bases not matched to a gene; V was cut back by 3 bases and J by 4 bases. CDR3 length: 14 amino acids. Here the CDR3 reads CASSDGGAGYEQYF. For the CDR3, the DNA is TGTGCCAGCAGTGACGGGGGGGCCGGGTACGAGCAGTACTTC.

This chain joins TRBV7-6 and TRBJ2-5; 12 bases line up with TRBD1. Trimming removed 5 bases from V and 7 bases from J; junction bases left unmatched: 8. Germline-derived CDR1 and CDR2 are SGHVS and FNYEAQ. The length of the CDR3 is 15 residues. DNA for the CDR3: TGTGCCAGCAGCGTAGGGACAGGGGGCGAGGTGACCCAGTACTTC. Translation gives CASSVGTGGEVTQYF.

V is TRBV2 and J is TRBJ2-7; possible D gene TRBD1, 6 bases. Trimming shortened V by 6 bases and J by 0 bases, and 12 bases separated the two germline ends. Germline assignment: CDR1 SNHLY and CDR2 FYNNEI. There are 14 residues in the CDR3. The DNA for the CDR3 is TGTGCCAGCAGCTGGACAGATTACTCCTACGAGCAGTACTTC. This sequence encodes CASSWTDYSYEQYF.

The chain has TRBV5-1 and TRBJ1-1; D may be TRBD1 (5 bases). The CDR3 is 14 residues long. Germline V gene data show CDR1 as SGHRS and CDR2 as YFSETQ. V shed 0 bases and J shed 7 bases, with 13 bases lying between them. The CDR3 spells CASSLEGVGGEAFF. The DNA of the CDR3 is TGCGCCAGCAGCTTGGAAGGGGTCGGGGGTGAAGCTTTCTTT.

The V gene is TRBV28, the J gene TRBJ1-2, with a possible D match to TRBD1 (6 bases). The CDR3 spans 13 residues. CDR1 MDHEN and CDR2 SYDVKM come from the germline V gene. Trimming removed 6 bases at V and 4 bases at J, with 12 bases between. The CDR3 DNA sequence: TGTGCCAGCAGCCAGGGGATCACCTATGGCTACACCTTC. Protein sequence: CASSQGITYGYTF.

The DNA of the CDR3 is TGTGCCAGCAGCCAAAGGGGGGGCGAAAAACTGTTTTTT. Its protein is CASSQRGGEKLFF. This chain connects TRBV14 to TRBJ1-4, with D perhaps matching TRBD1 (6 bases). The ends were cut back, 2 bases at V and 8 bases at J, with 9 bases in the middle. This CDR3 is built from 13 residues. From germline, CDR1 is SGHDN and CDR2 FVKESK.

The rearrangement joins TRBV19 to TRBJ1-1; D ambiguous. The CDR3 runs 13 residues. Germline values: CDR1 LNHDA, CDR2 SQIVND (reference sequence). The ends were cut back, 9 bases at V and 2 bases at J, with 13 bases in the middle. The CDR3 spells CASQTSSNTEAFF. The CDR3 DNA follows: TGTGCCAGCCAGACAAGTTCTAACACTGAAGCTTTCTTT.

The rearrangement uses TRBV28 and TRBJ2-7, with TRBD2 identical over 8 bases. Trimming at V came to 5 bases and at J to 7 bases, leaving 13 bases not matched to a gene. In germline, CDR1 is MDHEN, CDR2 SYDVKM. The CDR3 is made up of 15 amino acids. The CDR3: CASSRGGGGSGEQYF. Here the CDR3 DNA reads TGTGCCAGCAGTCGGGGGGGCGGGGGCTCGGGGGAGCAGTACTTC.

V and J are TRBV7-9 and TRBJ2-7, with D tentatively TRBD1 (6 bases). The V end was cut by 4 bases, the J end by 4 bases, with 14 bases between. This CDR3 region has 14 residues. Germline V gene sequence: CDR1 SEHNR, CDR2 FQNEAQ (reference sequence). This CDR3 reads CASSSWTDYYEQYF. CDR3 coding DNA: TGTGCCAGCAGCTCGTGGACAGATTATTACGAGCAGTACTTC.

V usage is TRBV28 and J usage is TRBJ2-3; tentative D call: TRBD2 (6 bases). Germline CDR1 is MDHEN and CDR2 is SYDVKM. Trimming shortened V by 4 bases and J by 6 bases, and 17 bases separated the two germline ends. The CDR3 runs to 15 residues. CDR3 sequence reads: CASSSMLWGVDTQYF. In DNA form, the CDR3 reads TGTGCCAGCAGTTCGATGCTATGGGGGGTTGATACGCAGTATTTT.

The V call is TRBV9, the J call TRBJ1-4; D gene ambiguous. Germline values: CDR1 SGDLS, CDR2 YYNGEE. Deletions cut 1 base from V and 3 bases from J, with 10 bases between. The CDR3 runs 15 residues. CDR3 region: CASSVSRTSNEKLFF. CDR3 in DNA: TGTGCCAGCAGCGTATCCAGGACTTCTAATGAAAAACTGTTTTTT.

This clone appeared a few times. The J gene is TRBJ1-1, the V gene TRBV5-4, with 9 nucleotides matching TRBD1. The CDR3 length is 14 residues. Germline V gives CDR1 SGHNT, CDR2 YYREEE (reference sequence). With 2 bases clipped from V and 5 bases from J, the junction kept 4 bases outside the gene matches. CDR3 region: CASSLNRGRTEAFF. Written as DNA, the CDR3 is TGTGCCAGCAGCTTAAACAGGGGGCGGACTGAAGCTTTCTTT. Variable domain in full (rest from reference TRBV5-4 and TRBJ1-1): ETGVTQSPTHLIKTRGQQVTLRCSSQSGHNTVSWYQQALGQGPQFIFQYYREEENGRGNFPPRFSGLQFPNYSSELNVNALELDDSALYLCASSLNRGRTEAFFGQGTRLTVV.

The rearrangement links TRBV5-4 to TRBJ2-7; TRBD1 aligns across 9 bases. The V segment lost 0 bases and the J segment 0 bases; nucleotides outside the gene matches: 7. CDR1 SGHNT and CDR2 YYREEE come from the germline V gene (reference sequence). The CDR3 covers 17 residues. The CDR3 nucleotides are TGTGCCAGCAGCTTGGCCGAACAGGGGGCCCTCTCCTACGAGCAGTACTTC. This encodes CASSLAEQGALSYEQYF.

V and J are TRBV5-1 and TRBJ1-4; 7 bases line up with TRBD1. Per the germline V gene, CDR1 is SGHRS and CDR2 is YFSETQ. The CDR3 runs 16 residues. J was trimmed by 4 bases and V by 3 bases; bases with no gene match: 9. As DNA, the CDR3 is TGCGCCAGCAGCTCCGGACAGGACCGACTTAATGAAAAACTGTTTTTT. It yields the protein CASSSGQDRLNEKLFF.

The rearrangement uses TRBV7-8 and TRBJ2-2; TRBD2 agrees at 8 bases. CDR3 length: 15 amino acids. The germline gives CDR1 SGHVS, CDR2 FQNEAQ. The V segment lost 6 bases and the J segment 0 bases; nucleotides outside the gene matches: 3. CDR3 region: CASRLAEPNTGELFF. In nucleotides, the CDR3 is TGTGCCAGCAGACTAGCGGAGCCGAACACCGGGGAGCTGTTTTTT. The entire variable domain, with the rest obtained from reference TRBV7-8 and TRBJ2-2, is as follows: GAGVSQSPRYKVAKRGQDVALRCDPISGHVSLFWYQQALGQGPEFLTYFQNEAQLDKSGLPSDRFFAERPEGSVSTLKIQRTQQEDSAVYLCASRLAEPNTGELFFGEGSRLTVL.

This clone occurred a few times. The chain is built from TRBV18 and TRBJ1-1, with D possibly matching TRBD1 (6 bases). This CDR3 is 13 amino acids long. The V end was cut by 8 bases, the J end by 0 bases, with 10 bases between. Per germline, CDR1 KGHSH and CDR2 LQKENI. CDR3 bases: TGTGCCAGCCAGGGGTCCATGAACACTGAAGCTTTCTTT. Amino acids: CASQGSMNTEAFF.

The chain uses TRBV5-1 and TRBJ2-2, with TRBD1 matching over 9 bases. CDR3 length: 16 residues. The junction had 3 bases not matched to a gene; V was cut back by 0 bases and J by 3 bases. CDR1 and CDR2 from the germline V gene are SGHRS and YFSETQ. CDR3 region: CASSLGQGVDTGELFF. The CDR3 nucleotides read TGCGCCAGCAGCTTGGGACAGGGGGTTGACACCGGGGAGCTGTTTTTT.

The chain couples TRBV9 to TRBJ1-2, with D unresolved. Germline V gene lookup returns CDR1 SGDLS and CDR2 YYNGEE. V shed 0 bases and J shed 3 bases, with 6 bases lying between them. The CDR3 is 13 residues long. Here the CDR3 DNA reads TGTGCCAGCAGCGTAGTATCCTACTATGGCTACACCTTC. Amino acids: CASSVVSYYGYTF.

The genes are TRBV7-9 and TRBJ2-5; the match to TRBD1 covers 10 bases. The J call may be mistaken, given a closer DNA end match to TRBJ2-7. Germline CDR1 SEHNR, CDR2 FQNEAQ (reference sequence). The CDR3 has 15 amino acids. The CDR3 reads CASSLGTGGSYEQYF. The CDR3 DNA reads as TGTGCCAGCAGCTTAGGGACAGGGGGTTCCTACGAGCAGTACTTC.